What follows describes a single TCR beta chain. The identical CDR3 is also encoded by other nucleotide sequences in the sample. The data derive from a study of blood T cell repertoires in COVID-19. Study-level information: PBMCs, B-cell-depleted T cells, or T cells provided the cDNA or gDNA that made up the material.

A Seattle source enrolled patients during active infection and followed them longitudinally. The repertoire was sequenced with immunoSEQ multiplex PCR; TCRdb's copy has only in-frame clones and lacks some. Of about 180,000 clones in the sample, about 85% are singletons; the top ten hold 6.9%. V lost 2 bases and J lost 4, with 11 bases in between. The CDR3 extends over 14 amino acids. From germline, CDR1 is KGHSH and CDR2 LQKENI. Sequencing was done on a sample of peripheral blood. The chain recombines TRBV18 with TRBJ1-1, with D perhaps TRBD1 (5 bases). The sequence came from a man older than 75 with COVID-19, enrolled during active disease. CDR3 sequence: CASSPSRVGTEAFF. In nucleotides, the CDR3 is TGTGCCAGCTCACCATCCAGGGTAGGCACTGAAGCTTTCTTT. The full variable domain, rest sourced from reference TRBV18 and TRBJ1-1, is NAGVMQNPRHLVRRRGQEARLRCSPMKGHSHVYWYRQLPEEGLKFMVYLQKENIIDESGMPKERFSAEFPKEGPSILRIQQVVRGDSAAYFCASSPSRVGTEAFFGQGTRLTVV.